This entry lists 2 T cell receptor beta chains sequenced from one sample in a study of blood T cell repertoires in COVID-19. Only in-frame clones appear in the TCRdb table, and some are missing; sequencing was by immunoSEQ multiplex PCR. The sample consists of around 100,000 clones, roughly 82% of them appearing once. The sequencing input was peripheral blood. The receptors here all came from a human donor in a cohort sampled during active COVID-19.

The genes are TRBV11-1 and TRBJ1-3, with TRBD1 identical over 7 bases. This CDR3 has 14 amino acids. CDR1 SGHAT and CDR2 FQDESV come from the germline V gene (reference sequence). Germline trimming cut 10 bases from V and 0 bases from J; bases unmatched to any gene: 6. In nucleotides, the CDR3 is TGTGCCACCGAGGACAGGCCCTCTGGAAACACCATATATTTT. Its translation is CATEDRPSGNTIYF. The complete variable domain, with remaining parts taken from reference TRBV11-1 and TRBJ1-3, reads EAEVAQSPRYKITEKSQAVAFWCDPISGHATLYWYRQILGQGPELLVQFQDESVVDDSQLPKDRFSAERLKGVDSTLKIQPAELGDSAMYLCATEDRPSGNTIYFGEGSWLTVV.

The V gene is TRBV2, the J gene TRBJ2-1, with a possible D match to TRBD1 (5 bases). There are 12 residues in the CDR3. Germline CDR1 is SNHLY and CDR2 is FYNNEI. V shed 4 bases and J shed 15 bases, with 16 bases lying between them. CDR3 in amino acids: CASSGSRVGWFF. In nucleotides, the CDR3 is TGTGCCAGCAGTGGGTCCAGGGTGGGTTGGTTCTTC.